This TCR beta chain was captured in a study of T-cell memory formation after mild COVID-19. Study in general: TCR clusters were mostly confined to one donor each.

One entry per CDR3 protein results from TCRdb running MiXCR on the 5' RACE reads. Of 580,000 or so distinct CDR3 sequences listed, 15% to 20% are singletons. The study's findings and limits: Clones that contracted from day 15 to 85 had balanced CD4/CD8; later expanders were CD4+ biased.

Trimming shortened V by 5 bases and J by 0 bases, and 13 bases separated the two germline ends. Germline V gene data show CDR1 as SEHNR and CDR2 as FQNEAQ (reference sequence). The CDR3 contains 15 residues. This clonotype was counted many times. Its target is unknown. This TCR was recovered from an adult woman who had mild COVID-19 (a few samples of this study predate the infection). Cell type and time point are not known. The chain joins TRBV7-9 to TRBJ1-1, with D possibly matching TRBD1 (5 bases). The material sequenced was PBMCs or a T cell subset sorted from them (not recorded which). The CDR3 DNA is TGTGCCAGCAGCCCTCCGGGACGGATGAACACTGAAGCTTTCTTT. This gives the protein CASSPPGRMNTEAFF.